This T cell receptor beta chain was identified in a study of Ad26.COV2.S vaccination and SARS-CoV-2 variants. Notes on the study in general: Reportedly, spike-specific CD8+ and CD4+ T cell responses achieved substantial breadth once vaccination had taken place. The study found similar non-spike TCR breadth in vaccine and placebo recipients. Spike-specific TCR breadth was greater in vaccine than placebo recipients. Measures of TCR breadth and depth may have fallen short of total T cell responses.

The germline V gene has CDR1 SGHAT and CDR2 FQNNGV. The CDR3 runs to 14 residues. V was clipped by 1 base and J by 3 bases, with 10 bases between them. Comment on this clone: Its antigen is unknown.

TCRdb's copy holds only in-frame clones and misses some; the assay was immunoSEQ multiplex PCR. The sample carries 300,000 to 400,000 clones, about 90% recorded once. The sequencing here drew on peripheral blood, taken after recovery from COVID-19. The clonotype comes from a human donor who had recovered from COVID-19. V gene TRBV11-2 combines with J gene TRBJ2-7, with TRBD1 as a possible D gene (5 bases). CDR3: CASSLAPQGYEQYF. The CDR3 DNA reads TGTGCCAGCAGCTTAGCCCCTCAGGGCTACGAGCAGTACTTC.